The rows below give T cell receptor beta chains drawn from one sample of a study of OX40 agonist ivuxolimab in advanced cancers. The data were produced by immunoSEQ multiplex PCR, yet TCRdb's version contains in-frame clones alone and is incomplete. The sample holds some 81,000 clones, roughly 84% seen once. The material sequenced was CD4+ or CD8+ T cells sorted from blood, taken in a trial of the OX40 agonist ivuxolimab. These receptors came from an adult with an advanced solid tumor such as melanoma, head and neck, liver or kidney cancer. CDR3s include the opening cysteine and the closing phenylalanine or tryptophan. D genes are given only for firm matches. Clone size is stated in some rows and not others, as once, few, many or a class when expanded.

abundance,d_gene,v_gene,j_gene,CDR3aa,CDR3nt
NA,NA,TRBV11-2,TRBJ2-3,CASSLEASSTDTQYF,TGTGCCAGCAGCCTAGAGGCCAGCAGCACAGATACGCAGTATTTT
NA,TRBD2,TRBV6-6,TRBJ2-7,CASRQGLAGGQRYF,TGTGCCAGCAGGCAGGGACTAGCGGGGGGGCAAAGATACTTC
NA,NA,TRBV6-1,TRBJ1-1,CASSDFRTEAFF,TGTGCCAGCTCGGATTTCAGGACTGAAGCTTTCTTT
NA,NA,TRBV5-1,TRBJ1-1,CASSWGTENTEAFF,TGCGCCAGCAGCTGGGGGACGGAAAACACTGAAGCTTTCTTT
NA,TRBD1,TRBV6-5,TRBJ1-1,CASSGQGALPTEAFF,TGTGCCAGCAGTGGACAGGGGGCGCTTCCCACTGAAGCTTTCTTT
NA,TRBD2,TRBV7-3,TRBJ2-1,CASSLRGSPRREGRDEQFF,TGTGCCAGCAGCTTAAGAGGTTCTCCCCGGCGGGAGGGCCGGGATGAGCAGTTCTTC
NA,NA,TRBV5-4,TRBJ1-6,CASSLKGGNSPLHF,TGTGCCAGCAGCTTGAAGGGTGGTAATTCACCCCTCCACTTT
NA,NA,TRBV5-1,TRBJ2-1,CASSLDGRGFNEQFF,TGCGCCAGCAGCTTGGACGGGAGAGGTTTCAATGAGCAGTTCTTC
NA,NA,TRBV6-1,TRBJ1-1,CASTPRRHTEAFF,TGTGCCAGCACCCCCCGAAGGCACACTGAAGCTTTCTTT
once,TRBD2,TRBV19,TRBJ2-1,CATVPASGYNEQFF,TGTGCCACTGTCCCTGCTAGCGGATACAATGAGCAGTTCTTC
NA,TRBD1,TRBV28,TRBJ1-2,CASSPLLGTVNYGYTF,TGTGCCAGCAGTCCCCTCCTAGGGACAGTAAACTATGGCTACACCTTC
NA,NA,TRBV2,TRBJ2-2,CASTPGSALAGELFF,TGTGCCAGCACTCCGGGTAGCGCCCTCGCCGGGGAGCTGTTTTTT
NA,TRBD2,TRBV9,TRBJ2-7,CASSGGLAGNEQYF,TGTGCCAGCAGCGGGGGACTAGCGGGAAACGAGCAGTACTTC
few,NA,TRBV6-1,TRBJ2-3,CASSEMQGGTDTQYF,TGTGCCAGCAGTGAAATGCAGGGTGGCACAGATACGCAGTATTTT
NA,NA,TRBV6-1,TRBJ2-1,CASRSDTNNEQFF,TGTGCCAGCAGGTCCGACACGAACAATGAGCAGTTCTTC
NA,TRBD1,TRBV5-1,TRBJ2-7,CASSSQGAAYEQYF,TGCGCCAGCAGCTCACAGGGGGCCGCCTACGAGCAGTACTTC
few,NA,TRBV9,TRBJ1-2,CASSKLQGLYTF,TGTGCCAGCAGCAAACTACAGGGTCTCTACACCTTC
NA,NA,TRBV5-1,TRBJ1-2,CASSLGPETYYGYTF,TGCGCCAGCAGCTTGGGTCCAGAAACCTACTATGGCTACACCTTC
NA,NA,TRBV7-9,TRBJ2-1,CASSSSSPGSYNEQFF,TGTGCCAGCAGCTCCAGCTCGCCGGGATCTTACAATGAGCAGTTCTTC
NA,TRBD2,TRBV19,TRBJ2-1,CASSISASGGYNEQFF,TGTGCCAGTAGTATATCGGCTAGCGGGGGATACAATGAGCAGTTCTTC
NA,TRBD2,TRBV10-3,TRBJ2-1,CAISERVAGLPWGEQFF,TGTGCCATCAGTGAGAGGGTAGCGGGGCTACCATGGGGTGAGCAGTTCTTC
NA,NA,TRBV11-2,TRBJ1-6,CASSLGGSNNSPLHF,TGTGCCAGCAGCTTAGGGGGAAGTAATAATTCACCCCTCCACTTT
once,NA,TRBV28,TRBJ1-2,CATKTNYGYTF,TGTGCCACCAAAACTAACTATGGCTACACCTTC
NA,NA,TRBV28,TRBJ2-5,CASSDRHQETQYF,TGTGCCAGCAGCGACAGACACCAAGAGACCCAGTACTTC
NA,NA,TRBV27,TRBJ2-7,CASRPAVRLGGEQYF,TGTGCCAGCAGGCCGGCGGTGAGATTAGGGGGCGAGCAGTACTTC
NA,TRBD1,TRBV30,TRBJ1-2,CAWATGANYGYTF,TGTGCCTGGGCGACAGGGGCTAACTATGGCTACACCTTC
NA,TRBD1,TRBV28,TRBJ1-2,CASSSGQGGGNYGYTF,TGTGCCAGCAGTTCCGGACAGGGTGGAGGTAACTATGGCTACACCTTC
NA,NA,TRBV4-3,TRBJ2-1,CASSQDGTLVSSYNEQFF,TGCGCCAGCAGCCAAGATGGGACACTTGTTAGCTCCTACAATGAGCAGTTCTTC
NA,NA,TRBV9,TRBJ2-5,CASSVGDKETQYF,TGTGCCAGCAGCGTAGGGGACAAAGAGACCCAGTACTTC
once,NA,TRBV6-5,TRBJ1-1,CASSYRDIRAEAFF,TGTGCCAGCAGTTACCGAGACATAAGGGCTGAAGCTTTCTTT
NA,TRBD2,TRBV27,TRBJ2-1,CASRPNELAGPWSEQFF,TGTGCCAGCAGACCAAACGAACTAGCGGGACCCTGGAGTGAGCAGTTCTTC
NA,NA,TRBV7-6,TRBJ2-3,CASSLGVRTDTQYF,TGTGCCAGCAGCTTAGGGGTCCGCACAGATACGCAGTATTTT
few,NA,TRBV5-1,TRBJ1-1,CASSLIGGAGPIEAFF,TGCGCCAGCAGCTTGATTGGGGGGGCCGGACCAATTGAAGCTTTCTTT
NA,NA,TRBV19,TRBJ2-2,CASSWTAGPGELFF,TGTGCCAGTAGCTGGACAGCGGGTCCCGGGGAGCTGTTTTTT
NA,NA,TRBV6-5,TRBJ1-6,CASRLSSYNSPLHF,TGTGCCAGCCGACTGAGCTCCTATAATTCACCCCTCCACTTT